Below are 23 T cell receptor beta chains sequenced from a single sample in a study of identical twins. Via MiXCR, TCRdb re-called the 5' RACE reads, giving one row per CDR3 protein. The profile shows approximately 140,000 distinct CDR3 sequences, approximately 4% of them singletons. Sample: memory T cells sorted from blood. The receptors shown here come from a man aged 18 to 30 in good health.

This clonotype was counted between two and nine times. The CDR3 here is CASSSGLAGVAETQYF. In DNA form, the CDR3 reads TGTGCCAGCAGCTCCGGACTAGCGGGAGTGGCAGAGACCCAGTACTTC. The chain joins TRBV11-3 to TRBJ2-5; the match to TRBD2 covers 13 bases. This CDR3 contains 16 residues. Germline lookup yields CDR1 SGHNT and CDR2 YENEEA. J gave up 4 bases and V 4 bases, and 6 bases lay outside the gene matches.

This clonotype appeared many times. The chain has TRBV3-1 and TRBJ1-5, with D maybe TRBD1 (5 bases). The germline V gene has CDR1 LGHDT and CDR2 YNNKEL (reference sequence). There are 13 residues in the CDR3. Trimming removed 0 bases at V and 13 bases at J, with 13 bases between. The CDR3: CASSQDQYDRQHF. CDR3 DNA sequence: TGTGCCAGCAGCCAAGATCAGTACGACAGACAGCATTTT. Full variable domain (rest looked up from reference TRBV3-1 and TRBJ1-5): DTAVSQTPKYLVTQMGNDKSIKCEQNLGHDTMYWYKQDSKKFLKIMFSYNNKELIINETVPNRFSPKSPDKAHLNLHINSLELGDSAVYFCASSQDQYDRQHFGDGTRLSIL.

This clonotype was counted many times. This chain joins TRBV7-8 and TRBJ2-2; D not resolved. This CDR3 is 13 amino acids long. Germline loops: CDR1 SGHVS, CDR2 FQNEAQ. V was shortened by 3 bases and J by 8 bases, with 10 bases between the two germline ends. The CDR3 here is CASSLVPDGELFF. CDR3 in DNA: TGTGCCAGCAGCTTGGTTCCCGATGGGGAGCTGTTTTTT.

This clonotype was observed at least ten times. V is TRBV29-1 and J is TRBJ1-1; D perhaps matches TRBD1 (5 bases). From germline, CDR1 is SQVTM and CDR2 ANQGSEA. The V end was cut by 3 bases, the J end by 5 bases, with 10 bases between. The CDR3 runs 12 residues. CDR3 amino acids: CSVDRVETEAFF. Written as DNA, the CDR3 is TGCAGCGTTGACAGGGTGGAGACTGAAGCTTTCTTT.

This chain links TRBV20-1 with TRBJ2-1; D perhaps matches TRBD2 (6 bases). CDR3 length equals 17 residues. V was pared by 5 bases and J by 8 bases, with 28 bases between. Germline V CDR1 and CDR2: DFQATT, SNEGSKA (reference sequence). CDR3 in DNA: TGCAGTGCTCCACCCCCCACTAGCCCACGTGGGAGAGATGAGCAGTTCTTC. It encodes CSAPPPTSPRGRDEQFF.

The table lists this clonotype with many counts. V usage is TRBV7-3 and J usage is TRBJ2-5; 7 bases map to TRBD1. From germline, CDR1 is SGHTA and CDR2 FQGTGA. The CDR3 totals 14 residues. Trimming at V came to 2 bases and at J to 4 bases, leaving 4 bases not matched to a gene. The CDR3 is CASSLATGAETQYF. CDR3 coding DNA: TGTGCCAGCAGCTTAGCCACAGGGGCAGAGACCCAGTACTTC.

This clonotype was seen many times. This chain links TRBV20-1 with TRBJ1-5; 7 nucleotides agree with TRBD1. The CDR3 spans 16 residues. Germline CDR1 DFQATT, CDR2 SNEGSKA (reference sequence). V lost 6 bases and J lost 0; bases outside the gene matches: 11. CDR3 bases: TGCAGTGCAATCCGACAGGGTGTTAATAGCAATCAGCCCCAGCATTTT. Encoded protein: CSAIRQGVNSNQPQHF.

This clonotype showed up many times. This rearrangement joins TRBV12-3 or TRBV12-4 to TRBJ1-2, with D tentatively TRBD1 (5 bases). V shed 5 bases and J shed 6 bases, with 10 bases lying between them. The CDR3 is 12 residues long. CDR3 sequence (DNA): TGTGCCAGCAGTCAGGGACCAAATGGCTACACCTTC. Its protein product is CASSQGPNGYTF.

This clonotype was seen many times. The V gene is TRBV20-1, the J gene TRBJ2-7; 10 bases fit TRBD2. Trimming took 5 bases from V and 3 from J; bases not matched to a gene: 4. This CDR3 has 13 residues. CDR1 and CDR2 (germline): DFQATT, SNEGSKA (reference sequence). CDR3 residues: CSARTSGGYEQYF. The DNA of the CDR3 is TGCAGTGCTCGGACTAGCGGCGGCTACGAGCAGTACTTC.

This clonotype was seen at least ten times. V and J are TRBV5-1 and TRBJ2-3; perhaps TRBD2 as D (6 bases). Germline CDR1 reads SGHRS; CDR2 reads YFSETQ. This CDR3 has 15 amino acids. Trimming left V 5 bases short and J 0 bases short, with 13 bases between. The CDR3 loop is CASRLGRGSTDTQYF. In nucleotides, the CDR3 is TGCGCCAGCAGACTTGGGCGGGGAAGCACAGATACGCAGTATTTT.

This clonotype was seen many times. V gene TRBV20-1 combines with J gene TRBJ2-2; 8 bases map to TRBD1. The CDR3 consists of 14 residues. Germline V lookup: CDR1 DFQATT, CDR2 SNEGSKA (reference sequence). V lost 6 bases to trimming and J lost 5 bases; unmatched junction nucleotides: 8. CDR3 bases: TGCAGTGCCACTTTCCAGGGGGCAACCGGGGAGCTGTTTTTT. As protein: CSATFQGATGELFF.

This clonotype was seen many times. The V gene is TRBV20-1, the J gene TRBJ1-3; 9 bases are a match to TRBD1. Trimming removed 3 bases from V and 2 bases from J; junction bases left unmatched: 5. This CDR3 is 15 amino acids long. Germline CDR1 DFQATT, CDR2 SNEGSKA (reference sequence). CDR3 nucleotide sequence: TGCAGTGCTAGGGGAGGGACAGGGACTGGAAACACCATATATTTT. Translation gives CSARGGTGTGNTIYF.

Ten or more counts support this clonotype. V gene TRBV28 combines with J gene TRBJ2-1; the D is unclear. Germline V gene sequence: CDR1 MDHEN, CDR2 SYDVKM. V was clipped by 2 bases and J by 0 bases, with 14 bases between them. CDR3 length: 17 amino acids. CDR3 amino acids: CASSLPISLSSYNEQFF. The CDR3 DNA reads as TGTGCCAGCAGTTTACCCATTAGTCTGAGCTCCTACAATGAGCAGTTCTTC. Supplemented by reference TRBV28 and TRBJ2-1, the full variable domain reads DVKVTQSSRYLVKRTGEKVFLECVQDMDHENMFWYRQDPGLGLRLIYFSYDVKMKEKGDIPEGYSVSREKKERFSLILESASTNQTSMYLCASSLPISLSSYNEQFFGPGTRLTVL.

This clonotype was observed a handful of times. The chain recombines TRBV9 with TRBJ2-3; the match to TRBD2 covers 8 bases. Germline V lookup: CDR1 SGDLS, CDR2 YYNGEE. The CDR3 contains 13 residues. V lost 5 bases, J lost 3 bases, and 2 bases stayed unmatched. Here the CDR3 reads CASSQRETDTQYF. In DNA form, the CDR3 reads TGTGCCAGCAGTCAGCGGGAGACAGATACGCAGTATTTT.

This clonotype was seen many times. The chain combines TRBV20-1 with TRBJ2-5; no clear D gene. V lost 3 bases, J lost 1 base, and 15 bases lay in between. Germline CDR1 and CDR2: DFQATT and SNEGSKA (reference sequence). The CDR3 covers 15 residues. CDR3 amino acids: CSASWVKGPQETQYF. DNA of the CDR3: TGCAGTGCTAGTTGGGTAAAGGGCCCCCAAGAGACCCAGTACTTC.

This clonotype appeared many times. V and J are TRBV12-3 or TRBV12-4 and TRBJ2-1; the D is unclear. V was pared by 5 bases and J by 9 bases, with 8 bases between. This CDR3 is built from 11 residues. The CDR3 here is CASSPQLEQFF. DNA of the CDR3: TGTGCCAGCAGTCCCCAGCTTGAGCAGTTCTTC.

This clonotype was recorded many times. V and J are TRBV13 and TRBJ2-1; 14 positions match TRBD2. There are 18 residues in the CDR3. The V segment lost 4 bases and the J segment 7 bases; nucleotides outside the gene matches: 12. Germline V gene data show CDR1 as PRHDT and CDR2 as FYEKMQ (reference sequence). The CDR3 nucleotides are TGTGCCAGCAGCTCACGATCGGGACTAGCGGGAGAGGTGAATGAGCAGTTCTTC. This codes for CASSSRSGLAGEVNEQFF.

At least ten counts were recorded for this clonotype. V is TRBV7-9 and J is TRBJ1-4; possibly TRBD1 for D (6 bases). Germline CDR1 is SEHNR and CDR2 is FQNEAQ (reference sequence). The CDR3 has 16 amino acids. V was shortened by 5 bases and J by 7 bases, with 20 bases between the two germline ends. CDR3 in amino acids: CASSPGGAGHAEKLFF. CDR3 DNA sequence: TGTGCCAGCAGCCCCGGGGGGGCAGGGCACGCTGAAAAACTGTTTTTT.

This clonotype was counted many times. The CDR3 DNA follows: TGCGCCAGCAGCTTGGACGGGACTAGCTCAGATACGCAGTATTTT. This sequence encodes CASSLDGTSSDTQYF. This chain uses TRBV5-1 with TRBJ2-3, with 9 bases aligning to TRBD2. Per germline, CDR1 SGHRS and CDR2 YFSETQ. The trim removed 0 bases at V and 4 bases at J, leaving 3 bases unmatched. The CDR3 has 15 amino acids.

The table lists this clonotype with many counts. This sequence joins TRBV4-2 and TRBJ1-2, with a weak D call TRBD1 (6 bases). The CDR3 runs to 17 residues. Germline V gives CDR1 LGHNA, CDR2 YNFKEQ. Between the trimmed V and J ends, which lost 4 bases and 0 bases, there was a span of 18 bases. Here the CDR3 reads CASSPVSGGQANYGYTF. The CDR3 DNA follows: TGTGCCAGCAGCCCCGTCAGTGGGGGCCAAGCTAACTATGGCTACACCTTC.

This clonotype was seen repeatedly, ten times or more. This rearrangement joins TRBV4-1 to TRBJ2-2; TRBD1 aligns across 9 bases. Germline CDR1 and CDR2: MGHRA and YSYEKL. V lost 4 bases, J lost 4 bases, and 7 bases stayed unmatched. This CDR3 has 16 residues. The CDR3: CASSPKRTGVTGELFF. CDR3 DNA: TGCGCCAGCAGCCCGAAACGGACAGGGGTCACCGGGGAGCTGTTTTTT.

The J gene is TRBJ1-5, the V gene TRBV6-2 or TRBV6-3, with D hard to call. Trimming stripped 2 bases from V and 5 bases from J, with 7 bases between. The CDR3 runs to 13 residues. Germline loops: CDR1 MNHEY, CDR2 SVGEGT. The CDR3 DNA follows: TGTGCCAGCAGTTACCGCGCTTATCAGCCCCAGCATTTT. It codes for CASSYRAYQPQHF.

This clonotype occurred many times. V usage is TRBV19 and J usage is TRBJ2-1, with TRBD2 identical over 12 bases. The V gene's germline CDR1 is LNHDA and CDR2 SQIVND (reference sequence). Trimming at V came to 4 bases and at J to 7 bases, leaving 8 bases not matched to a gene. The length of the CDR3 is 16 residues. The CDR3 is CASSKLAGGFLNEQFF. The CDR3 bases are TGTGCCAGTAGTAAACTAGCGGGAGGTTTTCTGAATGAGCAGTTCTTC.